These 2 T cell receptor beta chains share one sample of origin, sequenced in a study of blood T cell repertoires in COVID-19 (dated by TCRdb to between 2020 and 2021). Libraries were prepared through the immunoSEQ multiplex PCR assay. Drawn from immuneACCESS, this table holds only the in-frame rearrangements with V and J called that TCRdb kept. Clones are partly lost; checked studies trace under half to an unresolved V gene and leave the rest unexplained. In all, the sample holds about 230,000 clones, and roughly 90% of those were seen once. The ten largest clones take up almost 4% of the sample. The sequencing input was PBMCs or T cells enriched from blood (not recorded which). All receptors derive from a woman in her 30s with acute COVID-19.

The V and J genes are TRBV18 and TRBJ1-1, with D possibly TRBD1 on 5 matching bases. Germline values: CDR1 KGHSH, CDR2 LQKENI. The CDR3 spans 15 residues. Trimming pared 6 bases from V and 5 bases from J, leaving 19 bases between. CDR3 in DNA: TGTGCCAGCTCGCTTACGACAGTTAAGGAAACTGAAGCTTTCTTT. Translating it yields CASSLTTVKETEAFF.

A single count supports this clone. The chain is built from TRBV6-2 or TRBV6-3 and TRBJ2-2; D unclear. CDR1 and CDR2 from the germline V gene are MNHEY and SVGEGT. Trimming removed 3 bases at V and 6 bases at J, with 17 bases between. This CDR3 has 16 amino acids. This CDR3 reads CASSYPSSTRSGELFF. In nucleotides, the CDR3 is TGTGCCAGCAGTTATCCCTCCTCAACACGATCCGGGGAGCTGTTTTTT.